The next 30 T cell receptor beta chains were all read from a single sample in a study of cytomegalovirus exposure and HLA in healthy donors (dated by TCRdb to the late 2010s). The library was prepared using the immunoSEQ multiplex PCR assay. The multiplex PCR relied on a mix of 60 forward primers for TCR Vbeta segments and 13 reverse primers for TCR Jbeta segments. TCRdb took over this immuneACCESS table, retaining in-frame rearrangements with V and J assigned. Such tables are incomplete; in checked studies, under half of the missing clones stem from an unresolved V gene, and the remainder is unexplained. This sample is represented by roughly 130,000 clones; 80% of them were singletons. The top ten constitute roughly 3.5% of the sample. Source material: PBMCs. Every receptor here comes from a male donor in good health and CMV-seronegative.

This chain uses TRBV5-1 with TRBJ1-1; weak D call: TRBD1 (5 bases). Germline values: CDR1 SGHRS, CDR2 YFSETQ. The V end was cut by 5 bases, the J end by 4 bases, with 18 bases between. The CDR3 runs to 15 residues. CDR3 region: CASRPQQASPTEAFF. CDR3 coding DNA: TGCGCCAGCAGGCCCCAACAGGCTTCACCCACTGAAGCTTTCTTT.

CDR3 residues: CASSDGGGDTEAFF. The DNA of the CDR3 is TGTGCCAGCAGTGATGGGGGGGGTGACACTGAAGCTTTCTTT. This sequence joins TRBV6-5 and TRBJ1-1; D may be TRBD1 (5 bases). V lost 5 bases to trimming and J lost 3 bases, with 13 bases between them. The length of the CDR3 is 14 residues. Germline V gene data show CDR1 as MNHEY and CDR2 as SVGAGI.

This clone has only a few counts. At one of its ends the junction is not consistent with the germline gene, which may arise from a read error. This rearrangement joins TRBV6-4 to TRBJ2-6, with D tentatively TRBD1 (5 bases). This CDR3 has 16 amino acids. The germline V gene has CDR1 MRHNA and CDR2 SNTAGT. The CDR3 loop reads CASSEQGASGANGLTF. CDR3 bases: TGTGCCAGCAGTGAACAAGGGGCCTCTGGGGCCAACGGCCTGACTTTC.

The CDR3 spells CASSRTGTTNEKLFF. CDR3 nucleotide sequence: TGCGCCAGCAGCCGAACGGGAACAACTAATGAAAAACTGTTTTTT. The chain links TRBV5-1 to TRBJ1-4; no clear D gene. Germline lookup yields CDR1 SGHRS and CDR2 YFSETQ. There are 15 residues in the CDR3. Trimming cost V 4 bases and J 0 bases, with 10 bases left between them. Variable domain in full (rest from reference TRBV5-1 and TRBJ1-4): KAGVTQTPRYLIKTRGQQVTLSCSPISGHRSVSWYQQTPGQGLQFLFEYFSETQRNKGNFPGRFSGRQFSNSRSEMNVSTLELGDSALYLCASSRTGTTNEKLFFGSGTQLSVL.

The chain carries TRBV10-3 and TRBJ2-7; TRBD2 matches at 7 bases. Germline V gene sequence: CDR1 ENHRY, CDR2 SYGVKD. The V and J ends lost 8 bases and 3 bases, in that order; junction bases with no gene match: 10. The CDR3 runs to 14 residues. The CDR3 sequence: CAIQSGVGNYEQYF. The CDR3 DNA follows: TGTGCCATCCAGAGCGGGGTGGGGAACTACGAGCAGTACTTC.

V and J are TRBV27 and TRBJ2-3; D remains ambiguous. Germline CDR1 MNHEY, CDR2 SMNVEV (reference sequence). V shed 1 base and J shed 10 bases, with 12 bases lying between them. The CDR3 covers 13 residues. This CDR3 reads CASSLWSGQAQYF. CDR3 sequence (DNA): TGTGCCAGCAGTTTATGGTCAGGCCAGGCGCAGTATTTT.

The genes are TRBV11-3 and TRBJ2-2; 11 nucleotides line up with TRBD2. Germline CDR1 is SGHNT and CDR2 is YENEEA. This CDR3 contains 15 residues. V lost 5 bases to trimming and J lost 4 bases; unmatched junction nucleotides: 3. The CDR3 DNA reads as TGTGCCAGCAGCCCAGGACTAGCGGGCACCGGGGAGCTGTTTTTT. Translated: CASSPGLAGTGELFF. Filled out from reference TRBV11-3 and TRBJ2-2, the complete variable domain reads EAGVVQSPRYKIIEKKQPVAFWCNPISGHNTLYWYLQNLGQGPELLIRYENEEAVDDSQLPKDRFSAERLKGVDSTLKIQPAELGDSAVYLCASSPGLAGTGELFFGEGSRLTVL.

The chain joins TRBV7-2 to TRBJ2-3; a possible D gene is TRBD2 (6 bases). V lost 1 base to trimming and J lost 1 base, with 9 bases between them. Germline V lookup: CDR1 SGHTA, CDR2 FQGNSA. The CDR3 sequence is 15 residues long. The CDR3 protein is CASSLVGSRTDTQYF. The CDR3 bases are TGTGCCAGCAGCTTAGTCGGGAGCCGCACAGATACGCAGTATTTT.

V gene TRBV4-1 combines with J gene TRBJ1-4; D uncertain. Germline V gene lookup returns CDR1 MGHRA and CDR2 YSYEKL. The CDR3 is made up of 15 amino acids. Deletions cut 0 bases from V and 0 bases from J, with 5 bases between. CDR3 DNA: TGCGCCAGCAGCCAAGATACGGCAACTAATGAAAAACTGTTTTTT. Translated: CASSQDTATNEKLFF.

Only a few counts were recorded for this clone. The chain joins TRBV9 to TRBJ2-2; D gene unclear. This CDR3 is 18 amino acids long. V shed 2 bases and J shed 0 bases, with 17 bases lying between them. Germline V gene lookup returns CDR1 SGDLS and CDR2 YYNGEE. The CDR3 sequence is CASSVHSRLRSNTGELFF. In DNA form, the CDR3 reads TGTGCCAGCAGCGTCCACTCGAGACTTAGATCGAACACCGGGGAGCTGTTTTTT. The complete variable domain, with remaining parts taken from reference TRBV9 and TRBJ2-2, reads DSGVTQTPKHLITATGQRVTLRCSPRSGDLSVYWYQQSLDQGLQFLIQYYNGEERAKGNILERFSAQQFPDLHSELNLSSLELGDSALYFCASSVHSRLRSNTGELFFGEGSRLTVL.

Comments on this clone: The same CDR3 arises from other DNA sequences in this sample as well. The chain links TRBV5-1 to TRBJ2-5, with 7 bases lining up with TRBD1. Germline V gives CDR1 SGHRS, CDR2 YFSETQ. V lost 1 base to trimming and J lost 5 bases; unmatched junction nucleotides: 2. CDR3 length: 13 amino acids. This CDR3 reads CASSLTGAETQYF. CDR3 sequence (DNA): TGCGCCAGCAGCTTGACAGGGGCGGAGACCCAGTACTTC.

The chain carries TRBV27 and TRBJ1-2, with no clear D. The CDR3 totals 14 residues. The V end was cut by 0 bases, the J end by 2 bases, with 7 bases between. From germline, CDR1 is MNHEY and CDR2 SMNVEV (reference sequence). This CDR3 is CASSLSPFNYGYTF. CDR3 coding DNA: TGTGCCAGCAGTTTATCCCCCTTCAACTATGGCTACACCTTC.

V usage is TRBV5-4 and J usage is TRBJ1-3; D remains unclear. Germline loops: CDR1 SGHNT, CDR2 YYREEE (reference sequence). Trimming stripped 7 bases from V and 4 bases from J, with 15 bases between. The CDR3 consists of 14 residues. For the CDR3, the DNA is TGTGCCAGCGGTTCTGGGCCCCAGGGAAACACCATATATTTT. This sequence encodes CASGSGPQGNTIYF.

V and J are TRBV10-1 and TRBJ2-1, with 10 bases lining up with TRBD1. Trimming took 5 bases from V and 3 from J; bases not matched to a gene: 4. This CDR3 region has 15 residues. The germline CDR1 and CDR2 sequences are WNHNN and SYGVQD (reference sequence). DNA of the CDR3: TGCGCCAGCAGTCGGACAGGGGGGATCTACAATGAGCAGTTCTTC. It translates to CASSRTGGIYNEQFF.

The chain combines TRBV20-1 with TRBJ2-3, with a weak D call TRBD2 (5 bases). The V end lost 3 bases, the J end lost 11 bases, and 9 bases lay between the germline ends. Germline V gene sequence: CDR1 DFQATT, CDR2 SNEGSKA (reference sequence). The CDR3 is 10 residues long. The CDR3 loop is CSASVEGQYF. CDR3 in DNA: TGCAGTGCTAGTGTCGAGGGGCAGTATTTT.

Concerning this clone itself: At one boundary the junction diverges from the germline segment, which might be a read error. The V call is TRBV7-9, the J call TRBJ2-1, with 10 bases aligning to TRBD2. Germline V gives CDR1 SEHNR, CDR2 FQNEAQ (reference sequence). The CDR3 runs to 16 residues. CDR3: CSSSLSLAGVLNEQFF. In nucleotides, the CDR3 is TGTTCCAGCAGCTTATCGCTAGCGGGAGTTTTAAATGAGCAGTTCTTC.

This clone showed up just a few times. Other DNA variants within this sample encode the same CDR3. V gene TRBV2 combines with J gene TRBJ1-2, with D possibly being TRBD1 (6 bases). In germline, CDR1 is SNHLY, CDR2 FYNNEI. V was trimmed by 3 bases and J by 4 bases, leaving 6 bases between them. The CDR3 totals 12 residues. CDR3 DNA sequence: TGTGCCAGCAGTGACAGGGGCTATGGCTACACCTTC. It encodes CASSDRGYGYTF. Full variable domain (outside the CDR3, taken from reference TRBV2 and TRBJ1-2): EPEVTQTPSHQVTQMGQEVILRCVPISNHLYFYWYRQILGQKVEFLVSFYNNEISEKSEIFDDQFSVERPDGSNFTLKIRSTKLEDSAMYFCASSDRGYGYTFGSGTRLTVV.

This chain connects TRBV30 to TRBJ1-1; D not certain. V lost 2 bases to trimming and J lost 3 bases, with 16 bases between them. This CDR3 region has 15 residues. Germline CDR1 GTSNPN, CDR2 SVGIG (reference sequence). In DNA, the CDR3 is TGTGCCTGGAGTACCACGGGGATTTACCACACTGAAGCTTTCTTT. Protein product: CAWSTTGIYHTEAFF.

V and J are TRBV11-2 and TRBJ2-7, with 14 nucleotides matching TRBD2. The CDR3 has 16 amino acids. With V trimmed by 8 bases and J by 3 bases, 9 bases remained unmatched. CDR1 and CDR2 from the germline V gene are SGHAT and FQNNGV. The CDR3 DNA reads as TGTGCCAGCCACGCGGGGACTAGCGGGAGTTACTACGAGCAGTACTTC. Its translation: CASHAGTSGSYYEQYF. Together with reference TRBV11-2 and TRBJ2-7, the CDR3 gives the full variable domain: EAGVAQSPRYKIIEKRQSVAFWCNPISGHATLYWYQQILGQGPKLLIQFQNNGVVDDSQLPKDRFSAERLKGVDSTLKIQPAKLEDSAVYLCASHAGTSGSYYEQYFGPGTRLTVT.

V and J are TRBV10-3 and TRBJ1-4; D is uncertain. Looked up from germline, CDR1 is ENHRY and CDR2 is SYGVKD. With 11 bases removed from V and 8 bases from J, the gap between germline ends came to 9 bases. This CDR3 comprises 10 residues. The CDR3 nucleotides read TGTGCCGCCGGCGGGGAAAAACTGTTTTTT. It encodes CAAGGEKLFF.

The gene calls are TRBV7-2 and TRBJ2-2; possible D gene TRBD1, 5 bases. The germline CDR1 and CDR2 sequences are SGHTA and FQGNSA. The V end was cut by 5 bases, the J end by 4 bases, with 11 bases between. This CDR3 comprises 14 residues. CDR3 DNA: TGTGCCAGCAGCACCCAGGGTGCCACCGGGGAGCTGTTTTTT. Translating it yields CASSTQGATGELFF.

As DNA, the CDR3 is TGTGCCAGCAGTGCCAGCTATGGCTACACCTTC. It translates to CASSASYGYTF. This chain connects TRBV6-1 to TRBJ1-2; D is undetermined. Germline-derived CDR1 and CDR2 are MNHNS and SASEGT. This CDR3 is built from 11 residues. Trimming took off 4 bases at V and 4 bases at J, with 4 bases between the two ends.

The rearrangement uses TRBV5-1 and TRBJ1-1; TRBD1 aligns across 9 bases. This CDR3 contains 15 residues. Per the germline V gene, CDR1 is SGHRS and CDR2 is YFSETQ. Unmatched junction bases numbered 9, after V lost 4 bases and J lost 5 bases. CDR3 sequence reads: CASSNTGGGVTEAFF. The DNA of the CDR3 is TGCGCCAGCAGCAACACAGGGGGCGGCGTAACTGAAGCTTTCTTT. The variable domain in full, with the rest retrieved from reference TRBV5-1 and TRBJ1-1, is KAGVTQTPRYLIKTRGQQVTLSCSPISGHRSVSWYQQTPGQGLQFLFEYFSETQRNKGNFPGRFSGRQFSNSRSEMNVSTLELGDSALYLCASSNTGGGVTEAFFGQGTRLTVV.

The J gene is TRBJ2-4, the V gene TRBV6-4, with 7 bases aligning to TRBD2. The ends lost 6 bases at V and 0 bases at J; junction bases unmatched: 14. The CDR3 contains 18 residues. The germline gives CDR1 MRHNA, CDR2 SNTAGT. The CDR3 coding sequence is TGTGCCAGCAGCCCCTCGATTTGGCGGGAGAAAGCCAAAAACATTCAGTACTTC. Translated, it gives CASSPSIWREKAKNIQYF.

The chain uses TRBV25-1 and TRBJ2-7; no firm D call. CDR1 is MGHDK and CDR2 is SYGVNS in the germline V gene. The ends were cut back, 2 bases at V and 3 bases at J, with 5 bases in the middle. The CDR3 length is 12 residues. CDR3 amino acids: CASSEQIYEQYF. DNA for the CDR3: TGTGCCAGCAGTGAACAGATCTACGAGCAGTACTTC.

The rearrangement links TRBV2 to TRBJ2-7; D is undetermined. Germline V gene data show CDR1 as SNHLY and CDR2 as FYNNEI. The germline V and J ends were trimmed by 6 bases and 2 bases, with 14 bases remaining between them. CDR3 size: 14 residues. The CDR3 here is CASRTDILTYEQYF. The CDR3 bases are TGTGCCAGCAGGACTGATATACTGACCTACGAGCAGTACTTC.

The V gene is TRBV6-5, the J gene TRBJ2-7; 9 bases agree with TRBD1. J lost 2 bases, V lost 5 bases, and 7 bases had no gene match. The CDR3 length is 15 residues. Germline V lookup: CDR1 MNHEY, CDR2 SVGAGI. The CDR3 DNA sequence: TGTGCCAGCAGTCCTACCGGGACAGGGACCTACGAGCAGTACTTC. Its protein product is CASSPTGTGTYEQYF.

The chain joins TRBV9 to TRBJ2-1; 7 bases are shared with TRBD2. V shed 0 bases and J 5 bases; nucleotides not matched to a gene: 8. Germline assignment: CDR1 SGDLS and CDR2 YYNGEE. CDR3 length equals 16 residues. Written as DNA, the CDR3 is TGTGCCAGCAGCGTAGAGAGGCGGGAGATCAACAATGAGCAGTTCTTC. Translation gives CASSVERREINNEQFF.

The rearrangement uses TRBV6-1 and TRBJ2-3; 8 nucleotides agree with TRBD2. Germline trimming cut 8 bases from V and 4 bases from J; bases unmatched to any gene: 5. Looked up from germline, CDR1 is MNHNS and CDR2 is SASEGT. The CDR3 has 13 amino acids. CDR3: CASATGGPDTQYF. In DNA form, the CDR3 reads TGTGCCAGCGCGACGGGAGGGCCAGATACGCAGTATTTT.

This clone was detected only a few times. At one boundary the junction diverges from the germline segment, which might be a read error. The rearrangement uses TRBV7-9 and TRBJ2-5; 7 bases agree with TRBD2. This CDR3 spans 13 amino acids. In germline, CDR1 is SEHNR, CDR2 FQNEAQ (reference sequence). CDR3 DNA sequence: TGTTCCAGCAGCTTGAGCGGGGTTAGGGAATGGGACTTC. This encodes CSSSLSGVREWDF. The variable domain in full, completed from reference TRBV7-9 and TRBJ2-5, reads DTGVSQNPRHKITKRGQNVTFRCDPISEHNRLYWYRQTLGQGPEFLTYFQNEAQLEKSRLLSDRFSAERPKGSFSTLEIQRTEQGDSAMYLCSSSLSGVREWDFGPGTRLLVL.